Included here is one TCR beta chain sequence, with context. The specificity of this receptor is unknown. Base qualities are not recorded, but no much larger clone differs from it by a single base. According to the germline V gene, CDR1 reads SNHLY and CDR2 reads FYNNEI. From cysteine to phenylalanine, the CDR3 is 15 amino acids long. Only the CDR3 region is kept as DNA, spanning 45 bases read in frame from base 1. V is shortened by 4 bases, J by 4 bases, and the region joining them spans 16 bases. This record comes from a study of glioma-infiltrating T cells (dated by TCRdb to the mid-2010s). Context from the whole study: Glioma tissue, non-neoplastic brain tissue and matched peripheral blood mononuclear cells were used as sources from which TCR alpha- and beta-chain repertoires were sequenced. Three low-grade glioma patients, several primary glioblastoma patients, and three non-glioma patients who contributed non-neoplastic brain tissue made up the paired cohort. Each tissue-infiltrating repertoire was compared with the same patient's peripheral blood repertoire to measure divergence between tissue and blood T-cell populations. Study-wide conclusions, independent of this receptor: In non-neoplastic patients, VJ-independent divergence between tissue and blood fell below expectation, whereas in all gliomas, and especially in low-grade gliomas, the divergence rose above expectation. Group comparisons rested on small numbers: three non-neoplastic, three low-grade glioma and eight glioblastoma patients. Very few CDR3 sequences were found to be shared between tissue and blood, and this scarcity was attributed to high CDR3 diversity and limited sampling.

TCR alpha and beta CDR3 regions were amplified with the iRepertoire nested amplicon-rescue multiplex PCR (arm-PCR) platform from RNA. One-step reverse transcription and amplification used about 95-400 ng of tissue mRNA or PBMC total RNA as input. Following bead purification, Illumina adapters were added through a secondary multiplex PCR, and the libraries were then gel-purified between 200 and 400 bp. Demultiplexing relied on internal 6-nucleotide barcodes carried by the libraries. The libraries were sequenced on an Illumina MiSeq using 2x220 or 2x250 nucleotide paired-end reads. Per the authors' processing: Paired reads were merged using FLASH 1.2.11 and were aligned to the GRCh37 human genome using BWA-MEM, after which TRA and TRB reads were extracted. An IMGT-derived reference of cassette sequences and CDR3 motifs, with pseudogenes included, was used for V and J assignment. Three-frame translation of reads was performed, and productive CDR3s were defined as those with a C...FGXG motif and no stop codons. A clonotype was defined as a unique combination of a V-J cassette pair and a CDR3 amino acid sequence. Hamming distance filtering was applied to reads, with thresholds set by the sequence error rate of each sample in mapped regions. Through fastp at Q25 and MiXCR, TCRdb rebuilt clones from the public reads, retaining in-frame beta chains. Merged by CDR3 protein, the rows form single entries marked with the most common genes and DNA. TCRdb assigned the V and J calls; the authors' analysis was not used. The sample profile shows fewer than 200,000 distinct CDR3 sequences; around 40% of them were found once. Around 5.3% of the sample is in the top ten clones.

This clonotype originated in a human donor with low-grade glioma or glioblastoma, undergoing nonglioma brain surgery, or in good health (not recorded which). Sequenced input: glioma tissue, nonneoplastic brain tissue, or PBMCs (not recorded which). The chain joins TRBV2 to TRBJ1-1; the D gene cannot be named for sure. The bases read TGTGCCAGCAGTGGGACGGCAACAATAGGCACTGAAGCTTTCTTT. Its protein reads: CASSGTATIGTEAFF.